This T cell receptor (beta chain) originates from a study of blood T cell repertoires in COVID-19. The CDR3 is made up of 16 amino acids. Germline trimming cut 1 base from V and 7 bases from J; bases unmatched to any gene: 7. Germline CDR1 reads LGHDT; CDR2 reads YNNKEL (reference sequence). This table comes from immunoSEQ multiplex PCR, and its TCRdb copy is limited to in-frame clones, with some not included. The sample lists 20,000 to 30,000 clones; around 90% were seen once. What was sequenced was peripheral blood. The TCR originated in a human donor in a cohort sampled during active COVID-19. V usage is TRBV3-1 (or the pseudogene TRBV3-2) and J usage is TRBJ1-4, with 9 nucleotides matching TRBD1. The CDR3 DNA reads as TGTGCCAGCAGCCAAGTTCAGGGGACAGGGCTTGAAAAACTGTTTTTT. This translates into CASSQVQGTGLEKLFF.